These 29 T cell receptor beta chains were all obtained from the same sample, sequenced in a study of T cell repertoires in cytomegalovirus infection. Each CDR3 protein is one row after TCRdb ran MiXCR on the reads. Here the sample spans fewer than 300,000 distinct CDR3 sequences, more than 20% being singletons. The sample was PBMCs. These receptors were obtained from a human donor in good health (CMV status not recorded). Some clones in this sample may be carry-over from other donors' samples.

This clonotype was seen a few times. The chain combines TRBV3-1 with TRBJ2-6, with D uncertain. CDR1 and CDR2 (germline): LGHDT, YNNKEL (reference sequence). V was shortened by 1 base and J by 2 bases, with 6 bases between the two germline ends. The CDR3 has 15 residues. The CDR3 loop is CASSQGTPGANVLTF. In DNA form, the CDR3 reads TGTGCCAGCAGCCAAGGAACCCCTGGGGCCAACGTCCTGACTTTC.

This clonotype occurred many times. The CDR3, as DNA: TGTGCCAGCAGCCAGGACAGGGTTGAGACCCAGTACTTC. Amino acids: CASSQDRVETQYF. J is TRBJ2-5 and V is TRBV7-2, with 8 nucleotides matching TRBD1. V lost 5 bases to trimming and J lost 5 bases; unmatched junction nucleotides: 4. Germline lookup yields CDR1 SGHTA and CDR2 FQGNSA. The CDR3 has 13 residues.

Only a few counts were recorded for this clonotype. CDR3 amino acids: CSVGRVVNEQFF. The DNA for the CDR3 is TGCAGCGTTGGGAGGGTCGTCAATGAGCAGTTCTTC. The rearrangement joins TRBV29-1 to TRBJ2-1; the D gene is possibly TRBD2 (6 bases). CDR3 size: 12 residues. Trimming removed 4 bases at V and 6 bases at J, with 10 bases between. From germline, CDR1 is SQVTM and CDR2 ANQGSEA.

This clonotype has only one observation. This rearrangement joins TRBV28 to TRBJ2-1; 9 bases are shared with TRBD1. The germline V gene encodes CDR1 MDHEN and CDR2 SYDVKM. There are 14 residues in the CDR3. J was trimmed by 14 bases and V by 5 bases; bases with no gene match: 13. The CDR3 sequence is CASSPGTGRGGKFF. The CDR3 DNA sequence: TGTGCCAGCAGTCCAGGGACAGGGAGGGGAGGAAAGTTCTTC.

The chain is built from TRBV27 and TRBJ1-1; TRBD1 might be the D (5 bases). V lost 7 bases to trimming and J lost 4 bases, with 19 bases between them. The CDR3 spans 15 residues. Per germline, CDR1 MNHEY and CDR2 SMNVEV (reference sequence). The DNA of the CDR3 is TGTGCCAGCACCCCCCCACCCCCTGGGGCCACTGAAGCTTTCTTT. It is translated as CASTPPPPGATEAFF.

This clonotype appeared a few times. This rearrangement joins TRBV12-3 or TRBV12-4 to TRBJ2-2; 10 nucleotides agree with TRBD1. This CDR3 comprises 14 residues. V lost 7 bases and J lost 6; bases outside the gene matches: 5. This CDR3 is CASTPGQGAGELFF. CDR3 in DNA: TGTGCCAGCACCCCCGGACAGGGGGCCGGGGAGCTGTTTTTT.

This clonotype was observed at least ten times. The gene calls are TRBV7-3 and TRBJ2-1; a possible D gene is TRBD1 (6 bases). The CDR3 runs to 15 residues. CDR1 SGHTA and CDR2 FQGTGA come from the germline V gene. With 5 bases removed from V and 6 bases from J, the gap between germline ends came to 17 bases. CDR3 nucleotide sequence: TGTGCCAGCAGCCCGGGACAAACGGCGCGCAATGAGCAGTTCTTC. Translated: CASSPGQTARNEQFF.

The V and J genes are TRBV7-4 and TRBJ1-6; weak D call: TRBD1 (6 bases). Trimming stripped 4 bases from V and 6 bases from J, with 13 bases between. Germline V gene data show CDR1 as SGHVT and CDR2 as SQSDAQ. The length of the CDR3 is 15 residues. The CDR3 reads CASSSPGASNSPLHF. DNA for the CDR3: TGTGCCAGCAGCTCCCCAGGGGCTAGTAATTCACCCCTCCACTTT. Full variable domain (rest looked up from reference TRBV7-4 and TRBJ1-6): GAGVSQSPRYKVAKRGRDVALRCDSISGHVTLYWYRQTLGQGSEVLTYSQSDAQRDKSGRPSGRFSAERPERSVSTLKIQRTEQGDSAVYLCASSSPGASNSPLHFGNGTRLTVT.

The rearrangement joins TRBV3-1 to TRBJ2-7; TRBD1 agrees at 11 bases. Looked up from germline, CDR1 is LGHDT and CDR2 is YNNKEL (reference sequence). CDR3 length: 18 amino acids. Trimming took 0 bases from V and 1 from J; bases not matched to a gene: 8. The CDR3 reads CASSQDPVGTGGSYEQYF. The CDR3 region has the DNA TGTGCCAGCAGCCAAGATCCGGTGGGGACAGGGGGTTCCTACGAGCAGTACTTC.

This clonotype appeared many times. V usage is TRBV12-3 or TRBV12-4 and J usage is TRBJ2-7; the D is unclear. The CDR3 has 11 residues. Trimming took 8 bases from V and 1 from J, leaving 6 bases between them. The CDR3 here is CASAASYEQYF. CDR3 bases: TGTGCCAGCGCGGCGTCCTACGAGCAGTACTTC.

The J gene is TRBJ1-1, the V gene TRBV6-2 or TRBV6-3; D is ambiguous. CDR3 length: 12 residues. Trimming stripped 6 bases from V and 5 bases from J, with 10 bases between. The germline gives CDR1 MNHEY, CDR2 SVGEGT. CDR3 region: CASRRLGTEAFF. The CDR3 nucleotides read TGTGCCAGCAGGAGACTGGGGACTGAAGCTTTCTTT.

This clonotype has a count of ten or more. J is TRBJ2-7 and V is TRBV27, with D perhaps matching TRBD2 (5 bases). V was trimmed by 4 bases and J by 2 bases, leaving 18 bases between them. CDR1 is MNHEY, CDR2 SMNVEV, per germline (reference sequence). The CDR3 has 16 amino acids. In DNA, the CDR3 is TGTGCCAGCAGTTCTTGGGGAGACGGAGGAACCTACGAGCAGTACTTC. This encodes CASSSWGDGGTYEQYF.

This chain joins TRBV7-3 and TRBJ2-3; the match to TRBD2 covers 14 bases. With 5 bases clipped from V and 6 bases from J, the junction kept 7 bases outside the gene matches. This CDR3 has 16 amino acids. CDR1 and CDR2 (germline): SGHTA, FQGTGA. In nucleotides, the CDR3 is TGTGCCAGCAGCGTGGGACTAGCGGGAGTGGGGGATACGCAGTATTTT. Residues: CASSVGLAGVGDTQYF.

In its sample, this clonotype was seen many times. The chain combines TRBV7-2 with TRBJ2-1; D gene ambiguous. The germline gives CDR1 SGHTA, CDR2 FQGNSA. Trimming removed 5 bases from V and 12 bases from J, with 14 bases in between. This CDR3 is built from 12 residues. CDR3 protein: CASSPSESGQFF. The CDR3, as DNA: TGTGCCAGCAGCCCAAGTGAGTCCGGGCAGTTCTTC.

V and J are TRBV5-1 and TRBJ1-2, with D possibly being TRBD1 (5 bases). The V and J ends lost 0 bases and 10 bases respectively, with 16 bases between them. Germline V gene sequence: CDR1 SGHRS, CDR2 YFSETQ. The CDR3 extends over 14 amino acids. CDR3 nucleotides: TGCGCCAGCAGCTTGGGACAGCTTACCGGGGCCTACACCTTC. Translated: CASSLGQLTGAYTF.

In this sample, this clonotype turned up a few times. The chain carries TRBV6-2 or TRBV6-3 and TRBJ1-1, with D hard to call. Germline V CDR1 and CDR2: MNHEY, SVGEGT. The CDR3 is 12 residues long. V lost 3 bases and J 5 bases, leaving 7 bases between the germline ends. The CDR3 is CASSYPPTEAFF. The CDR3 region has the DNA TGTGCCAGCAGTTATCCCCCGACTGAAGCTTTCTTT.

This chain's CDR3 is CASSRDRGVTEAFF. CDR3 nucleotides: TGTGCCAGCAGTCGGGACAGGGGGGTCACTGAAGCTTTCTTT. The J gene is TRBJ1-1, the V gene TRBV2; 11 bases map to TRBD1. CDR1 SNHLY and CDR2 FYNNEI come from the germline V gene. The CDR3 runs to 14 residues. Trimming cost V 5 bases and J 4 bases; bases outside gene matches: 3. Filled out from reference TRBV2 and TRBJ1-1, the complete variable domain reads EPEVTQTPSHQVTQMGQEVILRCVPISNHLYFYWYRQILGQKVEFLVSFYNNEISEKSEIFDDQFSVERPDGSNFTLKIRSTKLEDSAMYFCASSRDRGVTEAFFGQGTRLTVV.

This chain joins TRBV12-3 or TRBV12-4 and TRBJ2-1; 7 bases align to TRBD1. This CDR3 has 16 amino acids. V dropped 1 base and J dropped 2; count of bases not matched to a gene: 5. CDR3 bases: TGTGCCAGCAGTTTAGTGGGACAGATAACCTACAATGAGCAGTTCTTC. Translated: CASSLVGQITYNEQFF.

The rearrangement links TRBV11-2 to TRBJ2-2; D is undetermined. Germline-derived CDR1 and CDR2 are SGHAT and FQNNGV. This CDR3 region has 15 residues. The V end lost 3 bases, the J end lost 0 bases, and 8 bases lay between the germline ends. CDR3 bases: TGTGCCAGCAGCTTTCCGGCGGCGAACACCGGGGAGCTGTTTTTT. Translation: CASSFPAANTGELFF.

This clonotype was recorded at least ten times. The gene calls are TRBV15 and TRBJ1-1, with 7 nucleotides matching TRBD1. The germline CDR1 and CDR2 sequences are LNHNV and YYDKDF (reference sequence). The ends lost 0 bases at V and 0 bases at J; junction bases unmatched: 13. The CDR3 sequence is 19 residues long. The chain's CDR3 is CATSRDRYEGAALNTEAFF. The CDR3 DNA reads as TGTGCCACCAGCAGAGACCGCTATGAGGGGGCGGCCCTGAACACTGAAGCTTTCTTT.

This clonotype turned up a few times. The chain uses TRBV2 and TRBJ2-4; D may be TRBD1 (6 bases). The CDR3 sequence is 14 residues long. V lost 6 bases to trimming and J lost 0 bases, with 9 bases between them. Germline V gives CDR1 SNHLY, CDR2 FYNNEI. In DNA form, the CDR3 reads TGTGCCAGCAGAGCGACAGGAGCCAAAAACATTCAGTACTTC. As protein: CASRATGAKNIQYF.

The CDR3 is CASSTSTTDTQYF. CDR3 in DNA: TGTGCCAGCAGCACAAGCACCACAGATACGCAGTATTTT. The V gene is TRBV7-9, the J gene TRBJ2-3; no reliable D call. The germline gives CDR1 SEHNR, CDR2 FQNEAQ (reference sequence). There are 13 residues in the CDR3. Trimming stripped 5 bases from V and 2 bases from J, with 8 bases between.

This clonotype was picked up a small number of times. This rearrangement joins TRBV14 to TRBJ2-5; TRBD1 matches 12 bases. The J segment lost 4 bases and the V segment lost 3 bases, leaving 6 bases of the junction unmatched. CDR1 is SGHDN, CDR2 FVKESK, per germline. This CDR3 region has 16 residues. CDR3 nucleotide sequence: TGTGCCAGCAGCCAGGGGGACAGGGGGCGCTTAGAGACCCAGTACTTC. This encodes CASSQGDRGRLETQYF. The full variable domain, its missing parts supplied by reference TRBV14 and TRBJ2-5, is EAGVTQFPSHSVIEKGQTVTLRCDPISGHDNLYWYRRVMGKEIKFLLHFVKESKQDESGMPNNRFLAERTGGTYSTLKVQPAELEDSGVYFCASSQGDRGRLETQYFGPGTRLLVL.

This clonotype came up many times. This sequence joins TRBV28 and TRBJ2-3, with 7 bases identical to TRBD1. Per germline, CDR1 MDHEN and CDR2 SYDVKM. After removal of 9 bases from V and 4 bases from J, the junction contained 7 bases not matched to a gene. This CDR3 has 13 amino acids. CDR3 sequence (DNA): TGTGCCAGTTCAACAGGGGTCCCAGATACGCAGTATTTT. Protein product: CASSTGVPDTQYF. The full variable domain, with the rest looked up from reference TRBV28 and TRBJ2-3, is DVKVTQSSRYLVKRTGEKVFLECVQDMDHENMFWYRQDPGLGLRLIYFSYDVKMKEKGDIPEGYSVSREKKERFSLILESASTNQTSMYLCASSTGVPDTQYFGPGTRLTVL.

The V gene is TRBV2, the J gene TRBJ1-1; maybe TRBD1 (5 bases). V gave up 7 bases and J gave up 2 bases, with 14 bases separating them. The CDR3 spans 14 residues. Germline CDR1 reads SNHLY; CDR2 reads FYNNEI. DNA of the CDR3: TGTGCCAGCAACAACCAGGGCCTAAACACTGAAGCTTTCTTT. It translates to CASNNQGLNTEAFF.

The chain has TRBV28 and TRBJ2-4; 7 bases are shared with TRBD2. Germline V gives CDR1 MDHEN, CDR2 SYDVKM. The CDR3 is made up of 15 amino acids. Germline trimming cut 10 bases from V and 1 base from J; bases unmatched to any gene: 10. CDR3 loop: CATLGGWGAKNIQYF. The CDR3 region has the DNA TGTGCCACCCTGGGGGGGTGGGGGGCCAAAAACATTCAGTACTTC. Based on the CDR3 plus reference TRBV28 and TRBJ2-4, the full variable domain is DVKVTQSSRYLVKRTGEKVFLECVQDMDHENMFWYRQDPGLGLRLIYFSYDVKMKEKGDIPEGYSVSREKKERFSLILESASTNQTSMYLCATLGGWGAKNIQYFGAGTRLSVL.

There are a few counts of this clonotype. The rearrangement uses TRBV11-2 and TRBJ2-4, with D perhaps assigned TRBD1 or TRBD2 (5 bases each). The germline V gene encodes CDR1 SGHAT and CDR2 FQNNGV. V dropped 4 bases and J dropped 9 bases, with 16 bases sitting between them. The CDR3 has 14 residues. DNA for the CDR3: TGTGCCAGCAGCTCCGCTAGGGGTGGGGGCATTCAGTACTTC. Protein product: CASSSARGGGIQYF.

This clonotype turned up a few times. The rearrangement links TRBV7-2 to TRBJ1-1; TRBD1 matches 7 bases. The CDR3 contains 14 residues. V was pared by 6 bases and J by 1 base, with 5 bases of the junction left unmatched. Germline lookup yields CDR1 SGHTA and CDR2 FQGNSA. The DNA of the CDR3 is TGTGCCAGCAGGCGGGACAGCTGGAACACTGAAGCTTTCTTT. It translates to CASRRDSWNTEAFF.

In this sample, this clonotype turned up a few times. CDR3 region: CASTPGRSGYTF. DNA of the CDR3: TGTGCCAGCACCCCAGGGCGGTCTGGCTACACCTTC. The V call is TRBV6-6, the J call TRBJ1-2; maybe TRBD1 (5 bases). This CDR3 has 12 residues. Germline V CDR1 and CDR2: MNHNY, SVGAGI (reference sequence). Trimming pared 7 bases from V and 7 bases from J, leaving 13 bases between.